This T cell receptor beta chain was found in a study of T-cell reconstitution after alpha-beta-depleted transplantation in children. TCRbeta library preparation incorporated unique molecular identifiers. MiXCR was run by TCRdb on the PCR reads, yielding one entry per CDR3 protein. This table holds about 600,000 distinct CDR3 sequences, 13% found once. Overall study findings and caveats: Several hundred expanded graft clones reportedly supplied alpha-beta T cells about two months after transplant. The main origin of T-cell counts and diversity one year after transplant was newly produced T cells.

The CDR3 is 15 amino acids. Germline CDR1 LNHDA, CDR2 SQIVND (reference sequence). V lost 5 bases to trimming and J lost 4 bases; unmatched junction nucleotides: 2. This clonotype was detected ten times or more. Its target is unknown. This sample comprised PBMCs, mostly from graft donor cells, obtained 360 days after TCRalphabeta/CD19-depleted stem cell transplant. This chain uses TRBV19 with TRBJ2-2; 12 nucleotides match TRBD2. The sequence was collected from a male patient aged 10-17 years who had a stem cell transplant for acute myeloid leukemia, so the T cells may come from the graft donor. In DNA form, the CDR3 reads TGTGCCAGTAGTCAACTAGCGGGAGGCACCGGGGAGCTGTTTTTT. It is translated as CASSQLAGGTGELFF. Using reference TRBV19 and TRBJ2-2 for the parts outside the CDR3, the full variable domain is DGGITQSPKYLFRKEGQNVTLSCEQNLNHDAMYWYRQDPGQGLRLIYYSQIVNDFQKGDIAEGYSVSREKKESFPLTVTSAQKNPTAFYLCASSQLAGGTGELFFGEGSRLTVL.